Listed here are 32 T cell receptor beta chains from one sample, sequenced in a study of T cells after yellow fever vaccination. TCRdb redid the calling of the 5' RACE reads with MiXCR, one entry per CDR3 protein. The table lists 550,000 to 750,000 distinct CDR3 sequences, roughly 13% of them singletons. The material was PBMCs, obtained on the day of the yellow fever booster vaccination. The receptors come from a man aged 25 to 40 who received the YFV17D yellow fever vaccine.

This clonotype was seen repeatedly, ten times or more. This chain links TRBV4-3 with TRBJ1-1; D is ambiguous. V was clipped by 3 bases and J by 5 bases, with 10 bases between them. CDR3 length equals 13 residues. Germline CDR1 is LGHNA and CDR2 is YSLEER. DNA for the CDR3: TGCGCCAGCAGCCAGGACTTGCGAACTGAAGCTTTCTTT. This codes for CASSQDLRTEAFF.

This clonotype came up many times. CDR3 region: CATSREGYNEQFF. DNA of the CDR3: TGTGCCACCAGCAGGGAGGGGTACAATGAGCAGTTCTTC. This chain uses TRBV15 with TRBJ2-1, with D perhaps TRBD2 (6 bases). In germline, CDR1 is LNHNV, CDR2 YYDKDF (reference sequence). V was trimmed by 3 bases and J by 4 bases, leaving 7 bases between them. The CDR3 is 13 residues long.

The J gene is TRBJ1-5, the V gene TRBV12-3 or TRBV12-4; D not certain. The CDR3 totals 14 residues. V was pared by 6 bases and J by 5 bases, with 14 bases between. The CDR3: CASRIGPSHQPQHF. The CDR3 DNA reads TGTGCCAGCAGAATCGGGCCCTCACATCAGCCCCAGCATTTT.

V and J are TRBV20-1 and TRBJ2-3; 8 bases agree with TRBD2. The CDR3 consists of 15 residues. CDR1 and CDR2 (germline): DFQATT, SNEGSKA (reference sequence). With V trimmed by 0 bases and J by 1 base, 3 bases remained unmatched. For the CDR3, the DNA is TGCAGTGCTAGAGATACTAGCGGAGGCACAGATACGCAGTATTTT. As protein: CSARDTSGGTDTQYF.

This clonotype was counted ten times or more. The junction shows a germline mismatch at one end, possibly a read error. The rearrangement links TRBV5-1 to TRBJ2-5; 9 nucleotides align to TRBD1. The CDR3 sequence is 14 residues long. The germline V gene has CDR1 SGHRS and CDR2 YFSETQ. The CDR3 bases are TGTGCCAGCAGCTTAGGGACAGGGAGAGAGACCCAGTACTTC. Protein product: CASSLGTGRETQYF.

The CDR3 reads CSVITAGGRRHNEQFF. The CDR3 region has the DNA TGCAGTGTAATTACAGCGGGAGGGCGCAGGCACAATGAGCAGTTCTTC. This chain links TRBV20-1 with TRBJ2-1, with TRBD2 matching 10 bases. V lost 7 bases and J lost 5; bases outside the gene matches: 14. From germline, CDR1 is DFQATT and CDR2 SNEGSKA (reference sequence). The CDR3 has 16 residues.

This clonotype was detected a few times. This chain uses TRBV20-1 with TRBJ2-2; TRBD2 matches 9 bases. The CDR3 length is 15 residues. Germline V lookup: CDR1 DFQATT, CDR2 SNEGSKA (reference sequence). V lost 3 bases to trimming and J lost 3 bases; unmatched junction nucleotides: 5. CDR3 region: CSASEAGGYTGELFF. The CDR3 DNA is TGCAGTGCTAGCGAGGCGGGAGGGTACACCGGGGAGCTGTTTTTT.

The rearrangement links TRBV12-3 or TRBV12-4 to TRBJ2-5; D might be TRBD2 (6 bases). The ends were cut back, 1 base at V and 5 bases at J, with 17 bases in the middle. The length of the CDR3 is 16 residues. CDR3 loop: CASSLEAGVPSETQYF. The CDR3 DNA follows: TGTGCCAGCAGTTTAGAAGCGGGTGTTCCCTCGGAGACCCAGTACTTC.

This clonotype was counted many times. CDR3 loop: CASTLAGTDTQYF. As DNA, the CDR3 is TGTGCCAGCACGCTAGCGGGGACAGATACGCAGTATTTT. This chain joins TRBV12-3 or TRBV12-4 and TRBJ2-3; 9 positions match TRBD2. The CDR3 runs 13 residues. V shed 7 bases and J 3 bases; nucleotides not matched to a gene: 2.

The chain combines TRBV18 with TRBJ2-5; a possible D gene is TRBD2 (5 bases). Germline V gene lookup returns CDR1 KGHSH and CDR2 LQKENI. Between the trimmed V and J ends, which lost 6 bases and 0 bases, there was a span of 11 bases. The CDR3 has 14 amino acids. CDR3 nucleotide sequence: TGTGCCAGCTCCTTAGGACTGAACCAAGAGACCCAGTACTTC. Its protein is CASSLGLNQETQYF.

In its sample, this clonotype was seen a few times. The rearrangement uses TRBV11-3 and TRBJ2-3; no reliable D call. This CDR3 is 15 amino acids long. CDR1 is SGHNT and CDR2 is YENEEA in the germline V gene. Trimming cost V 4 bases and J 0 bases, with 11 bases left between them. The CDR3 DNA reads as TGTGCCAGCAGCTCCCCCGGCGCTAGCACAGATACGCAGTATTTT. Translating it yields CASSSPGASTDTQYF. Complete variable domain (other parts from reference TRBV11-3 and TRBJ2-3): EAGVVQSPRYKIIEKKQPVAFWCNPISGHNTLYWYLQNLGQGPELLIRYENEEAVDDSQLPKDRFSAERLKGVDSTLKIQPAELGDSAVYLCASSSPGASTDTQYFGPGTRLTVL.

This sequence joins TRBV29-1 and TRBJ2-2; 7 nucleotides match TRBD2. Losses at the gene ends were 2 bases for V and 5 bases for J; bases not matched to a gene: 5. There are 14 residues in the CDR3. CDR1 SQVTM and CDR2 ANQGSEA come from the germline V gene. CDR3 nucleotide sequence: TGCAGCGTTGAACGCGGGAGAGGTACCGGGGAGCTGTTTTTT. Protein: CSVERGRGTGELFF.

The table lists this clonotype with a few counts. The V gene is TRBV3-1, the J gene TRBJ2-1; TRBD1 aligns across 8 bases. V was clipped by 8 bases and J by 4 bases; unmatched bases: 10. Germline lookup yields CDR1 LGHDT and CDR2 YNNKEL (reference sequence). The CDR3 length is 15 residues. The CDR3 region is CASGVQGASYNEQFF. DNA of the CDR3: TGTGCCAGCGGGGTGCAGGGGGCGTCTTACAATGAGCAGTTCTTC.

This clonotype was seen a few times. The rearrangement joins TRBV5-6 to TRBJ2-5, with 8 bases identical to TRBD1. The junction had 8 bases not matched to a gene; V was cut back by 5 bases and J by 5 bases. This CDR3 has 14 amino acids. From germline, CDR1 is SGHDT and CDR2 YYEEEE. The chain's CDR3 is CASRPTGGGETQYF. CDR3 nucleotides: TGTGCCAGCAGACCTACAGGGGGAGGTGAGACCCAGTACTTC.

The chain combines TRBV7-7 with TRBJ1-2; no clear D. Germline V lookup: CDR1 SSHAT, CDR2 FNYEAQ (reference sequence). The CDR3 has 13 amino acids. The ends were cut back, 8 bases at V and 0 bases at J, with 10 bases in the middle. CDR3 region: CASLRIANYGYTF. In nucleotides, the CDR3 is TGTGCCAGCCTGCGCATAGCTAACTATGGCTACACCTTC.

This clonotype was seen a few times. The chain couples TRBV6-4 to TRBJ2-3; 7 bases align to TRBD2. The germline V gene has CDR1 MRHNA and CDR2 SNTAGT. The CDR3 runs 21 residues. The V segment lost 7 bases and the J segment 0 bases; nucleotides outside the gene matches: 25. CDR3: CASMSRKTSPRRLTSTDTQYF. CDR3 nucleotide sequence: TGTGCCAGCATGTCGAGGAAGACTAGCCCCCGTAGATTGACTAGCACAGATACGCAGTATTTT.

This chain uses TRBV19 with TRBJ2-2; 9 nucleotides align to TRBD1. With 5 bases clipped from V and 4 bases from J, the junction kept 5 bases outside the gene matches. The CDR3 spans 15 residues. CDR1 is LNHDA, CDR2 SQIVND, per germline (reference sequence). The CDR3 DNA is TGTGCCAGTAGTCCCCAGACAGGGGGCACCGGGGAGCTGTTTTTT. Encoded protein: CASSPQTGGTGELFF.

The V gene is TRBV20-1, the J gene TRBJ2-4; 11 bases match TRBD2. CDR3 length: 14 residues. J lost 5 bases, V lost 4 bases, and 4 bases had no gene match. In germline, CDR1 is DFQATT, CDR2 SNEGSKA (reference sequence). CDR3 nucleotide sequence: TGCAGTGCTAAAGGACTAGCGGGCCAAAACATTCAGTACTTC. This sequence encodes CSAKGLAGQNIQYF.

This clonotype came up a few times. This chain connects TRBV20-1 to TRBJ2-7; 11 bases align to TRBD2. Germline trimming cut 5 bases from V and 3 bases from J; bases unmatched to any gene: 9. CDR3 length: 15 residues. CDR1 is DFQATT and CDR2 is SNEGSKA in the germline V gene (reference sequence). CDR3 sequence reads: CSAPDYSGRVYEQYF. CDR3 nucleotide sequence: TGCAGTGCTCCGGATTATAGCGGGAGGGTCTACGAGCAGTACTTC.

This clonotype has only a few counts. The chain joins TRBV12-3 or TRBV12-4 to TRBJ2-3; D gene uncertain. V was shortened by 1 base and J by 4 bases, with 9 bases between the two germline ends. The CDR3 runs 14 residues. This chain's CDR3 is CASSLGGFPDTQYF. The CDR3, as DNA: TGTGCCAGCAGTTTAGGAGGATTCCCAGATACGCAGTATTTT.

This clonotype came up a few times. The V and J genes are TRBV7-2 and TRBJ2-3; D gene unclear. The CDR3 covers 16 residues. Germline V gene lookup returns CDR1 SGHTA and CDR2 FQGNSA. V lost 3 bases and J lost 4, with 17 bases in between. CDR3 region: CASSFRARVGADTQYF. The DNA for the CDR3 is TGTGCCAGCAGCTTTAGGGCCCGGGTTGGTGCAGATACGCAGTATTTT.

Here the CDR3 DNA reads TGTGCCAGCAGAACAGCGACAGGGGGGCTTAGTGGGGCCAACGTCCTGACTTTC. Its translation is CASRTATGGLSGANVLTF. V gene TRBV27 combines with J gene TRBJ2-6, with TRBD1 identical over 9 bases. The CDR3 extends over 18 amino acids. The J segment lost 3 bases and the V segment lost 6 bases, leaving 12 bases of the junction unmatched. Germline assignment: CDR1 MNHEY and CDR2 SMNVEV (reference sequence).

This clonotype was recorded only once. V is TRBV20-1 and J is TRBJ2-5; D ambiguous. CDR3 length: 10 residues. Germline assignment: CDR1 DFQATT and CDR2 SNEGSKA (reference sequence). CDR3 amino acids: CSVSPETQYF. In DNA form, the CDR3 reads TGCAGCGTGTCCCCCGAGACCCAGTACTTC.

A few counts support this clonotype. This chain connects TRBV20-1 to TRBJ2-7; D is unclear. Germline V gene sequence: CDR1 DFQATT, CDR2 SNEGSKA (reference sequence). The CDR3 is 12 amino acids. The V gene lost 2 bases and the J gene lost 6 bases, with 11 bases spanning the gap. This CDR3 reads CSARYGPGEQYF. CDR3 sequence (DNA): TGCAGTGCTAGATACGGGCCTGGCGAGCAGTACTTC.

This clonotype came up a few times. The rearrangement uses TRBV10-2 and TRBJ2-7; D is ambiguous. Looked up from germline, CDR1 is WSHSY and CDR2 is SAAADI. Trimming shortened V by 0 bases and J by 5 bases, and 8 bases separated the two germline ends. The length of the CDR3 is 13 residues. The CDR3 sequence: CASSESSSNEQYF. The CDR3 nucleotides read TGCGCCAGCAGTGAGTCGAGTAGCAACGAGCAGTACTTC.

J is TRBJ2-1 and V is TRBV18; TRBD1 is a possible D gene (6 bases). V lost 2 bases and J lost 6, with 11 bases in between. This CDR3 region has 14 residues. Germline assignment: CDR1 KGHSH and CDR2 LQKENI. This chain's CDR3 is CASSPSEGGNEQFF. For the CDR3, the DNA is TGTGCCAGCTCACCATCTGAAGGGGGCAATGAGCAGTTCTTC.

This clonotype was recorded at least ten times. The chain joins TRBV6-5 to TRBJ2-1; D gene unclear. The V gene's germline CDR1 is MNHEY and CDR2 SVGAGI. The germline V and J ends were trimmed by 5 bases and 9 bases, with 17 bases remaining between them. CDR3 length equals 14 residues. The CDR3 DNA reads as TGTGCCAGCAGTATAGGCCCCGTCCGGGTTGAGCAGTTCTTC. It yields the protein CASSIGPVRVEQFF.

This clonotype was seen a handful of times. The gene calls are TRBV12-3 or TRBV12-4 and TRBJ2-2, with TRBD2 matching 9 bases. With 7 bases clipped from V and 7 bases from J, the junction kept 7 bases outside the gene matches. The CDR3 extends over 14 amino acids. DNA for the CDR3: TGTGCCAGCACCATTGCGGGAGGGTACGGGGAGCTGTTTTTT. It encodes CASTIAGGYGELFF.

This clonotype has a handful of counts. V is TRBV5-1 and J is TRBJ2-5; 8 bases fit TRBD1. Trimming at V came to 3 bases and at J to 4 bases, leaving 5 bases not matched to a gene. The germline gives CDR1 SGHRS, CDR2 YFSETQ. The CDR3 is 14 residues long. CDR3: CASSYGTGRETQYF. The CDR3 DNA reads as TGCGCCAGCAGCTACGGGACAGGTCGAGAGACCCAGTACTTC.

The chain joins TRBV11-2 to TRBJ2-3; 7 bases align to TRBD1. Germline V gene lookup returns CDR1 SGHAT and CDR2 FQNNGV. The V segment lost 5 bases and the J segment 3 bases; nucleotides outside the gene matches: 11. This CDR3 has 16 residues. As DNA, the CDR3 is TGTGCCAGCAGCGATCGGGACAGACGTCCGACAGATACGCAGTATTTT. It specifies CASSDRDRRPTDTQYF.

CDR3 sequence (DNA): TGTGCCAGCAGTTACTCTGGGGGTGGGAGTAGCTCCTACGAGCAGTACTTC. As protein: CASSYSGGGSSSYEQYF. V usage is TRBV6-5 and J usage is TRBJ2-7; tentatively, D is TRBD1 or TRBD2 (5 bases each). Trimming took 0 bases from V and 0 from J, leaving 15 bases between them. The CDR3 extends over 17 amino acids. Germline V gene sequence: CDR1 MNHEY, CDR2 SVGAGI.

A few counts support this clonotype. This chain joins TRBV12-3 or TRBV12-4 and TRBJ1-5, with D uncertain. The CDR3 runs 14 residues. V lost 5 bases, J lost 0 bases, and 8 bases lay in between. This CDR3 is CASSKTASNQPQHF. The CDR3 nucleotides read TGTGCCAGCAGTAAGACGGCTAGCAATCAGCCCCAGCATTTT.